The 32 T cell receptor beta chains listed next were all sequenced from one sample in a study of CD8 T cells in Susac syndrome. With random hexamers, 0.5 to 1 ug RNA was reverse transcribed. TCRdb used MiXCR to reprocess the immunoSEQ multiplex PCR reads, holding one entry per CDR3 protein. Among 110,000 or so distinct CDR3 sequences, under 95% were seen once, and the ten largest hold roughly 0.12%. Sample: CD8+ T cells from PBMCs. These receptors came from a human donor in good health.

The chain recombines TRBV15 with TRBJ2-7, with TRBD1 as a possible D gene (6 bases). Trimming pared 0 bases from V and 3 bases from J, leaving 12 bases between. This CDR3 region has 15 residues. Germline V gene data show CDR1 as LNHNV and CDR2 as YYDKDF (reference sequence). The CDR3 DNA reads TGTGCCACCAGCAGAGAAGGATGGGGACACTACGAGCAGTACTTC. It specifies CATSREGWGHYEQYF.

The rearrangement links TRBV18 to TRBJ2-5; a weak D match, TRBD1 (5 bases). Germline values: CDR1 KGHSH, CDR2 LQKENI. There are 15 residues in the CDR3. Trimming removed 3 bases at V and 1 base at J, with 12 bases between. The CDR3 nucleotides read TGTGCCAGCTCACCCCCCGGAACAGGCCAAGAGACCCAGTACTTC. As protein: CASSPPGTGQETQYF.

V and J are TRBV7-9 and TRBJ1-2, with 9 bases matching TRBD1. V shed 5 bases and J 8 bases; nucleotides not matched to a gene: 24. The CDR3 spans 19 residues. Germline V gene data show CDR1 as SEHNR and CDR2 as FQNEAQ (reference sequence). As DNA, the CDR3 is TGTGCCAGCAGCACTAGCGTGGTACAGGGGGCGCGAAGTTTCTTCGGCTACACCTTC. Translating gives CASSTSVVQGARSFFGYTF.

The rearrangement joins TRBV12-5 to TRBJ2-1, with TRBD2 matching over 7 bases. Germline V gene data show CDR1 as LGHNT and CDR2 as FRNRAP. CDR3 length: 15 amino acids. V lost 3 bases to trimming and J lost 6 bases; unmatched junction nucleotides: 8. The CDR3 protein is CASGLGGSYSNEQFF. The CDR3 nucleotides read TGTGCTAGTGGTTTAGGCGGGAGCTACAGCAATGAGCAGTTCTTC. The whole variable domain, remainder taken from reference TRBV12-5 and TRBJ2-1, is DARVTQTPRHKVTEMGQEVTMRCQPILGHNTVFWYRQTMMQGLELLAYFRNRAPLDDSGMPKDRFSAEMPDATLATLKIQPSEPRDSAVYFCASGLGGSYSNEQFFGPGTRLTVL.

The chain uses TRBV6-5 and TRBJ2-7, with 8 bases matching TRBD1. From germline, CDR1 is MNHEY and CDR2 SVGAGI. The V segment lost 6 bases and the J segment 2 bases; nucleotides outside the gene matches: 6. The CDR3 runs to 14 residues. This CDR3 reads CASRIDRGAYEQYF. CDR3 coding DNA: TGTGCCAGCAGAATCGACAGGGGAGCCTACGAGCAGTACTTC.

This clonotype has just one count. The chain is built from TRBV7-2 and TRBJ1-5; 7 nucleotides align to TRBD1. Trimming at V came to 0 bases and at J to 1 base, leaving 3 bases not matched to a gene. The germline CDR1 and CDR2 sequences are SGHTA and FQGNSA. This CDR3 is built from 16 residues. CDR3 loop: CASSLARRGSNQPQHF. Written as DNA, the CDR3 is TGTGCCAGCAGCTTAGCGCGCAGGGGGAGCAATCAGCCCCAGCATTTT. The full variable domain, in which reference TRBV7-2 and TRBJ1-5 provide the parts outside the CDR3, is GAGVSQSPSNKVTEKGKDVELRCDPISGHTALYWYRQSLGQGLEFLIYFQGNSAPDKSGLPSDRFSAERTGGSVSTLTIQRTQQEDSAVYLCASSLARRGSNQPQHFGDGTRLSIL.

The chain combines TRBV7-9 with TRBJ2-5, with D hard to call. This CDR3 is 14 amino acids long. In germline, CDR1 is SEHNR, CDR2 FQNEAQ (reference sequence). Trimming took 0 bases from V and 2 from J, leaving 7 bases between them. The CDR3 loop reads CASSLAVTQETQYF. CDR3 nucleotides: TGTGCCAGCAGCTTAGCCGTCACTCAAGAGACCCAGTACTTC.

The gene calls are TRBV29-1 and TRBJ1-1; 8 bases match TRBD1. The germline V gene encodes CDR1 SQVTM and CDR2 ANQGSEA. The CDR3 covers 10 residues. The CDR3 coding sequence is TGCTTGACAGGGGACACTGAAGCTTTCTTT. It translates to CLTGDTEAFF.

This sequence joins TRBV29-1 and TRBJ2-1; the match to TRBD2 covers 8 bases. J lost 6 bases, V lost 4 bases, and 5 bases had no gene match. Looked up from germline, CDR1 is SQVTM and CDR2 is ANQGSEA. CDR3 length: 13 amino acids. The CDR3 DNA reads as TGCAGCGTTGCGGGGGGGAGTACCAATGAGCAGTTCTTC. Translating gives CSVAGGSTNEQFF.

The chain links TRBV29-1 to TRBJ2-1; TRBD1 or TRBD2 may be the D gene (5 bases each). CDR3 length equals 15 residues. Trimming cost V 4 bases and J 2 bases, with 15 bases left between them. The germline gives CDR1 SQVTM, CDR2 ANQGSEA. Here the CDR3 reads CSVGGLGDPYNEQFF. The CDR3 DNA sequence: TGCAGCGTTGGGGGGTTGGGGGACCCCTACAATGAGCAGTTCTTC.

The chain carries TRBV29-1 and TRBJ1-2; D is possibly TRBD1 (6 bases). The CDR3 runs 11 residues. Deletions cut 4 bases from V and 3 bases from J, with 6 bases between. Germline values: CDR1 SQVTM, CDR2 ANQGSEA. The CDR3 region is CSVGTDYGYTF. Written as DNA, the CDR3 is TGCAGCGTTGGGACAGACTATGGCTACACCTTC. The full variable domain, completed using reference TRBV29-1 and TRBJ1-2, is SAVISQKPSRDICQRGTSLTIQCQVDSQVTMMFWYRQQPGQSLTLIATANQGSEATYESGFVIDKFPISRPNLTFSTLTVSNMSPEDSSIYLCSVGTDYGYTFGSGTRLTVV.

The chain uses TRBV5-6 and TRBJ2-5; 8 nucleotides align to TRBD1. This CDR3 spans 15 amino acids. V shed 1 base, J shed 5 bases, and the junction held 7 bases outside the gene matches. Germline V CDR1 and CDR2: SGHDT, YYEEEE. CDR3 loop: CASSLRTGSRETQYF. The CDR3 coding sequence is TGTGCCAGCAGCTTGAGGACAGGGTCGAGGGAGACCCAGTACTTC. The full variable domain, its missing parts supplied by reference TRBV5-6 and TRBJ2-5, is DAGVTQSPTHLIKTRGQQVTLRCSPKSGHDTVSWYQQALGQGPQFIFQYYEEEERQRGNFPDRFSGHQFPNYSSELNVNALLLGDSALYLCASSLRTGSRETQYFGPGTRLLVL.

This chain links TRBV4-3 with TRBJ1-6, with no clear D. The CDR3 consists of 13 residues. Trimming cost V 2 bases and J 16 bases, with 15 bases left between them. The germline CDR1 and CDR2 sequences are LGHNA and YSLEER. The CDR3 reads CASSQLLRARLHF. CDR3 in DNA: TGCGCCAGCAGCCAACTCCTCCGGGCCCGTCTCCACTTT.

The chain links TRBV13 to TRBJ2-6; D not certain. CDR3 length: 15 residues. CDR1 PRHDT and CDR2 FYEKMQ come from the germline V gene (reference sequence). The V gene lost 4 bases and the J gene lost 2 bases, with 9 bases spanning the gap. The CDR3 spells CASSSGQTGANVLTF. CDR3 DNA: TGTGCCAGCAGCTCCGGGCAGACTGGGGCCAACGTCCTGACTTTC.

This chain connects TRBV10-3 to TRBJ2-1; 10 nucleotides line up with TRBD2. The CDR3 has 14 amino acids. Trimming cost V 7 bases and J 8 bases; bases outside gene matches: 8. Germline CDR1 ENHRY, CDR2 SYGVKD. The CDR3 DNA sequence: TGTGCCATCAATGGACTAGCGGTTGGGGATGAGCAGTTCTTC. Translated: CAINGLAVGDEQFF.

CDR3 protein: CASSLSSQAANEKLFF. In nucleotides, the CDR3 is TGTGCCAGCAGCTTATCCTCACAGGCAGCTAATGAAAAACTGTTTTTT. This rearrangement joins TRBV7-6 to TRBJ1-4, with a tentative D call TRBD1 (5 bases). Germline CDR1 and CDR2: SGHVS and FNYEAQ. The CDR3 totals 16 residues. Trimming removed 2 bases at V and 3 bases at J, with 13 bases between.

This sequence joins TRBV15 and TRBJ2-5; D possibly corresponds to TRBD1 (5 bases). The length of the CDR3 is 14 residues. Trimming shortened V by 2 bases and J by 4 bases, and 11 bases separated the two germline ends. Germline loops: CDR1 LNHNV, CDR2 YYDKDF (reference sequence). The CDR3 spells CATSRTGSGETQYF. The CDR3 region has the DNA TGTGCCACCAGCAGAACAGGTTCGGGAGAGACCCAGTACTTC.

This sequence joins TRBV28 and TRBJ1-2; D ambiguous. Germline CDR1 and CDR2: MDHEN and SYDVKM. The CDR3 spans 12 residues. V gave up 5 bases and J gave up 8 bases, with 12 bases separating them. In DNA form, the CDR3 reads TGTGCCAGCAGTCCTTTCAAGAGGGGCTACACCTTC. Its translation: CASSPFKRGYTF.

This chain joins TRBV12-3 or TRBV12-4 and TRBJ2-7; D is perhaps TRBD2 (5 bases). The CDR3 covers 13 residues. Deletions cut 6 bases from V and 6 bases from J, with 15 bases between. The CDR3 DNA reads TGTGCCAGCAGCCCAACTAGAAGAGGCGAGCAGTACTTC. Amino acids: CASSPTRRGEQYF.

The chain couples TRBV27 to TRBJ1-5; 9 positions agree with TRBD1. This CDR3 has 16 amino acids. Germline V gene lookup returns CDR1 MNHEY and CDR2 SMNVEV (reference sequence). Trimming at V came to 8 bases and at J to 0 bases, leaving 8 bases not matched to a gene. CDR3 region: CASSRTGDYSNQPQHF. CDR3 DNA sequence: TGTGCCAGCTCGAGGACAGGGGATTATAGCAATCAGCCCCAGCATTTT.

The chain recombines TRBV7-8 with TRBJ2-7; 9 nucleotides match TRBD2. CDR1 and CDR2 (germline): SGHVS, FQNEAQ. V trimming: 5 bases; J trimming: 5 bases; junction bases outside the gene matches: 10. This CDR3 is built from 15 residues. The CDR3 coding sequence is TGTGCCAGCAGCCCCCGGGCTAGCGGGGACCACGAGCAGTACTTC. The encoded protein is CASSPRASGDHEQYF.

This clonotype was picked up one time. V usage is TRBV20-1 and J usage is TRBJ2-7; 7 nucleotides line up with TRBD2. This CDR3 is 12 amino acids long. In germline, CDR1 is DFQATT, CDR2 SNEGSKA (reference sequence). Trimming removed 1 base from V and 7 bases from J; junction bases left unmatched: 4. CDR3 sequence: CSARGPGGEQYF. The CDR3 coding sequence is TGCAGTGCTAGAGGCCCGGGGGGAGAGCAGTACTTC.

CDR3 coding DNA: TGTGCCAGCAGCGCTCGGGGACAGGGGGACCAGCCCCAGCATTTT. Protein product: CASSARGQGDQPQHF. The rearrangement uses TRBV6-5 and TRBJ1-5, with TRBD1 matching 11 bases. Germline trimming cut 6 bases from V and 7 bases from J; bases unmatched to any gene: 8. There are 15 residues in the CDR3. Germline CDR1 MNHEY, CDR2 SVGAGI.

The rearrangement links TRBV12-3 or TRBV12-4 to TRBJ2-2; D gene unclear. The CDR3 consists of 12 residues. V was shortened by 2 bases and J by 6 bases, with 4 bases between the two germline ends. The CDR3 DNA is TGTGCCAGCAGTTTACCCTCCGGGGAGCTGTTTTTT. Residues: CASSLPSGELFF.

The CDR3 loop is CASSSRVGSYEQYF. The CDR3 nucleotides are TGTGCCAGCAGCTCGAGAGTTGGCTCCTACGAGCAGTACTTC. V gene TRBV5-4 combines with J gene TRBJ2-7; D unclear. The CDR3 length is 14 residues. Germline values: CDR1 SGHNT, CDR2 YYREEE (reference sequence). Trimming removed 3 bases from V and 0 bases from J, with 10 bases in between.

The CDR3 DNA sequence: TGTGCCAGCAGTCCCATCGGCCAGGGCGCCACTGAAGCTTTCTTT. Protein product: CASSPIGQGATEAFF. The J gene is TRBJ1-1, the V gene TRBV7-3, with a weak D call TRBD1 (5 bases). The germline V gene encodes CDR1 SGHTA and CDR2 FQGTGA. The CDR3 contains 15 residues. V was pared by 6 bases and J by 4 bases, with 18 bases between.

V and J are TRBV28 and TRBJ2-3; D not resolved. V lost 3 bases and J lost 7, with 5 bases in between. CDR1 and CDR2 from the germline V gene are MDHEN and SYDVKM. The CDR3 length is 11 residues. The CDR3 DNA reads as TGTGCCAGCAGTTTGCGATATACGCAGTATTTT. Amino acids: CASSLRYTQYF.

The chain employs TRBV4-1 and TRBJ1-5; no firm D call. V lost 2 bases and J 7 bases, leaving 18 bases between the germline ends. This CDR3 is built from 16 residues. Germline loops: CDR1 MGHRA, CDR2 YSYEKL. The CDR3, as DNA: TGCGCCAGCAGCCAAAAAGGAGTCGGGGAAGGGCAGCCCCAGCATTTT. Translated: CASSQKGVGEGQPQHF.

Concerning this clonotype: A read error may produce the germline difference seen at one junction end. The V gene is TRBV4-3, the J gene TRBJ1-2; the D is unclear. CDR1 LGHNA and CDR2 YSLEER come from the germline V gene. The CDR3 loop spans 19 amino acids. This CDR3 is CASSPRGGPGVLENSGYTF. Written as DNA, the CDR3 is TGCGCCAGCAGCCCCCGCGGCGGTCCGGGCGTGCTCGAGAACTCTGGCTACACCTTC.

The gene calls are TRBV20-1 and TRBJ2-2; 8 bases align to TRBD2. V was pared by 5 bases and J by 7 bases, with 12 bases of the junction left unmatched. The CDR3 sequence is 15 residues long. CDR1 and CDR2 (germline): DFQATT, SNEGSKA (reference sequence). The chain's CDR3 is CSAEAGSGKYGELFF. The CDR3 nucleotides read TGCAGTGCTGAAGCTGGTAGCGGGAAATACGGGGAGCTGTTTTTT.

V and J are TRBV20-1 and TRBJ2-2, with D hard to call. CDR1 is DFQATT, CDR2 SNEGSKA, per germline (reference sequence). The CDR3 has 14 residues. Trimming cost V 6 bases and J 0 bases, with 11 bases left between them. As DNA, the CDR3 is TGCAGTGCAGTCCCGGGCTCGAACACCGGGGAGCTGTTTTTT. This translates into CSAVPGSNTGELFF.

The chain employs TRBV7-9 and TRBJ2-7; D is perhaps TRBD2 (6 bases). The germline V and J ends were trimmed by 4 bases and 7 bases, with 17 bases remaining between them. This CDR3 is 14 amino acids long. Germline values: CDR1 SEHNR, CDR2 FQNEAQ (reference sequence). CDR3 sequence: CASSSTLGGWEQYF. CDR3 bases: TGTGCCAGCAGCTCCACTCTAGGAGGGTGGGAGCAGTACTTC.